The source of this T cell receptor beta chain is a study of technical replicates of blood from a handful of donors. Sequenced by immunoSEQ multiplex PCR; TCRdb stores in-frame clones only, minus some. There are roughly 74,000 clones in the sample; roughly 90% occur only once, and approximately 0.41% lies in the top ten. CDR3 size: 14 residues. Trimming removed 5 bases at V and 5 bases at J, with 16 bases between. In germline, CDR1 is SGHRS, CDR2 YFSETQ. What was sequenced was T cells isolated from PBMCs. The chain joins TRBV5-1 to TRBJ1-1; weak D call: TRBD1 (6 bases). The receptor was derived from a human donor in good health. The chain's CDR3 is CASRQAGVGTEAFF. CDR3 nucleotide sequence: TGCGCCAGCAGACAAGCAGGGGTTGGGACTGAAGCTTTCTTT.